This T cell receptor (beta chain) was identified in a study of response to subunit inactivated influenza vaccine. Whole-study results and caveats: The authors suggested that few new T cells are recruited per seasonal influenza vaccination.

This CDR3 has 15 residues. V lost 6 bases and J lost 4; bases outside the gene matches: 9. This clonotype was detected a few times. Its target is not known. TCRdb reanalysed the RT-PCR reads using MiXCR and keeps one entry per CDR3 protein. The data contain 600,000 to 850,000 distinct CDR3 sequences, around 15% of them seen just once; the ten biggest clones take up about 7.4%. The clonotype originates from a man aged 45-65 years who received an inactivated influenza vaccine. This chain connects TRBV12-3 or TRBV12-4 to TRBJ2-5, with 9 positions matching TRBD1. Sequencing used PBMCs from blood, obtained 14 to 15 days before vaccination. The DNA of the CDR3 is TGTGCCAGCAGGGCCCGGACAGGGGAGGCAGAGACCCAGTACTTC. Protein: CASRARTGEAETQYF.